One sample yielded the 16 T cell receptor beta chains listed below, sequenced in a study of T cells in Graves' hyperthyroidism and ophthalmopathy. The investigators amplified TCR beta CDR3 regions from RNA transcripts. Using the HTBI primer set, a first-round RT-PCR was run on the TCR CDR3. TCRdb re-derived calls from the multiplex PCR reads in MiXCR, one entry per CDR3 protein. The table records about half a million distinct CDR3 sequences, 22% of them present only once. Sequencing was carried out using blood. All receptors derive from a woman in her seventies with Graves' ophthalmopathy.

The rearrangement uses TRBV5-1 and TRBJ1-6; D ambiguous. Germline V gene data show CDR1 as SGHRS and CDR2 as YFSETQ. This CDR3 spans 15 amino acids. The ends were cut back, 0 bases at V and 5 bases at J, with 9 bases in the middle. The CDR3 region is CASSLVPADNSPLHF. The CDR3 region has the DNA TGCGCCAGCAGCTTGGTTCCGGCTGATAATTCACCCCTCCACTTT.

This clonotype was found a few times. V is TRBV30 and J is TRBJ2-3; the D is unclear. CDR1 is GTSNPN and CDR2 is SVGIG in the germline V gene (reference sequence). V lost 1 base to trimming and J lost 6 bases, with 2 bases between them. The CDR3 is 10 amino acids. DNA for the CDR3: TGTGCCTGGAGTGCGGATACGCAGTATTTT. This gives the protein CAWSADTQYF.

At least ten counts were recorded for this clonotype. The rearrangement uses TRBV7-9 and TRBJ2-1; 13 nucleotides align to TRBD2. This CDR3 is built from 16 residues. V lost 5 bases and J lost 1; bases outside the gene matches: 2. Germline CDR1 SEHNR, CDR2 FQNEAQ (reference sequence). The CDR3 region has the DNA TGTGCCAGCAGCCAGACTAGCGGGAGGTCCTACAATGAGCAGTTCTTC. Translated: CASSQTSGRSYNEQFF.

The CDR3 region is CASRGGGGGGGYEQYF. CDR3 DNA sequence: TGTGCCAGCAGGGGGGGGGGGGGGGGGGGGGGGTACGAGCAGTACTTC. The V gene is TRBV28, the J gene TRBJ2-7; 7 bases align to TRBD2. The CDR3 runs 16 residues. V was clipped by 6 bases and J by 4 bases; unmatched bases: 15. Germline-derived CDR1 and CDR2 are MDHEN and SYDVKM.

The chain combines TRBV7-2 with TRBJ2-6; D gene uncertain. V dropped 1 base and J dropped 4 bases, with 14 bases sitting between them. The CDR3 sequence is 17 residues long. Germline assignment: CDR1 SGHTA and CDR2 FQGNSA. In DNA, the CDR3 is TGTGCCAGCAGCTTAGGTAGGGTGCTTTCGGGGGCCAACGTCCTGACTTTC. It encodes CASSLGRVLSGANVLTF.

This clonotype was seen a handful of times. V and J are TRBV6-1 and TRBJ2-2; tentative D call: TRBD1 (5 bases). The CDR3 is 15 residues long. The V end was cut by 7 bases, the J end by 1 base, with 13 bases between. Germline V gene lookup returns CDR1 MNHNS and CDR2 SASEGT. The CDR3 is CASKIRQGNTGELFF. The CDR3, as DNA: TGTGCCAGCAAGATCAGGCAGGGGAACACCGGGGAGCTGTTTTTT.

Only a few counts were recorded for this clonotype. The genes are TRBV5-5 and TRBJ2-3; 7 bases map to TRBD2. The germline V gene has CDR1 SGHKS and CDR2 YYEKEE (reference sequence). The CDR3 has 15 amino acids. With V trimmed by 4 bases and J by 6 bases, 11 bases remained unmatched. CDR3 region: CASSPRLAPEDTQYF. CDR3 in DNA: TGTGCCAGCAGCCCGAGACTAGCCCCCGAGGATACGCAGTATTTT.

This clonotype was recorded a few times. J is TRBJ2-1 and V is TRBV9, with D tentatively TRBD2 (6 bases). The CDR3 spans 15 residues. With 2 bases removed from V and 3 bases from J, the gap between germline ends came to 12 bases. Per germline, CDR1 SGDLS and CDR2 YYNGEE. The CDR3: CASSVTGRDYNEQFF. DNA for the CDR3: TGTGCCAGCAGCGTTACCGGGAGAGACTACAATGAGCAGTTCTTC.

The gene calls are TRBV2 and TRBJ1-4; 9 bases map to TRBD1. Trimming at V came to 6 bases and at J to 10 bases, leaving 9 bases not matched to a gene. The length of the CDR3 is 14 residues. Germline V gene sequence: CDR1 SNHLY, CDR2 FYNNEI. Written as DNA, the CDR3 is TGTGCCAGCAGGGGAACAGGGGGCAGAGTAAAACTGTTTTTT. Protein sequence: CASRGTGGRVKLFF.

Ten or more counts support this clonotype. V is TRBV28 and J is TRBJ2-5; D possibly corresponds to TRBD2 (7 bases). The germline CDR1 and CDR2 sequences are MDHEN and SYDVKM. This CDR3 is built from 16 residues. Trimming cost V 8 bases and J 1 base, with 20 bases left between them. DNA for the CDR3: TGTGCCAGCTTCCCGAGCCGGGGGGCCCTCCAAGAGACCCAGTACTTC. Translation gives CASFPSRGALQETQYF.

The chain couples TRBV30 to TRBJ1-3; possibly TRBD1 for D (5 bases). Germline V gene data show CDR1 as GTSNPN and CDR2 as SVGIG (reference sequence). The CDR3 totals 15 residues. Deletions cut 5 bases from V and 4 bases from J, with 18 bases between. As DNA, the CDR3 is TGTGCCTGGTCTAAGGGCTGGGGGGACGGAAACACCATATATTTT. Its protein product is CAWSKGWGDGNTIYF.

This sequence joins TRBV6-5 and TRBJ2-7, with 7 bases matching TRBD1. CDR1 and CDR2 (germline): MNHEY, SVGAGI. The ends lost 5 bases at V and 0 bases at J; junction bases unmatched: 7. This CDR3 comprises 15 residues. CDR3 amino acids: CASSHGTAFSYEQYF. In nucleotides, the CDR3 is TGTGCCAGCAGTCACGGGACAGCCTTCTCCTACGAGCAGTACTTC.

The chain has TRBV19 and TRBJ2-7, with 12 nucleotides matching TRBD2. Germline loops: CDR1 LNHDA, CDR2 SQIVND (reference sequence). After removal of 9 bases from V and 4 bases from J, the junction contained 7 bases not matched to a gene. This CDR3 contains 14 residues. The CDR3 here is CARKTSGSMYEQYF. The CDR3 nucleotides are TGTGCCAGAAAGACTAGCGGGAGTATGTACGAGCAGTACTTC.

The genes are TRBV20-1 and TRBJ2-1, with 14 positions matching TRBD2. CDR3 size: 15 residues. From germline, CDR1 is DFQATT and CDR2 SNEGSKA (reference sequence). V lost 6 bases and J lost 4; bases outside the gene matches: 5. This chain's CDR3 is CSAQRLAGGYNEQFF. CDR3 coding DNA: TGCAGTGCCCAGAGACTAGCGGGAGGGTACAATGAGCAGTTCTTC.

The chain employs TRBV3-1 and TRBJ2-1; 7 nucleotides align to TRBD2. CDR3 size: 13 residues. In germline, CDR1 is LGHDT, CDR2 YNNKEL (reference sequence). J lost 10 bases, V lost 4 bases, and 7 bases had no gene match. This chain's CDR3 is CASSPLGLEEQFF. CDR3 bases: TGTGCCAGCAGCCCTCTCGGACTAGAGGAGCAGTTCTTC.

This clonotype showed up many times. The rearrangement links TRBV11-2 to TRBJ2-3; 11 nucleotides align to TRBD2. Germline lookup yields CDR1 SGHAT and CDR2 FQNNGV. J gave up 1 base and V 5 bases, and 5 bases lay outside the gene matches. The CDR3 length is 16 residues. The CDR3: CASSRGLAARTDTQYF. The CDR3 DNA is TGTGCCAGCAGCAGGGGACTAGCGGCTCGCACAGATACGCAGTATTTT. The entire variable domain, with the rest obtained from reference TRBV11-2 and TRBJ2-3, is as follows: EAGVAQSPRYKIIEKRQSVAFWCNPISGHATLYWYQQILGQGPKLLIQFQNNGVVDDSQLPKDRFSAERLKGVDSTLKIQPAKLEDSAVYLCASSRGLAARTDTQYFGPGTRLTVL.